This T cell receptor beta chain stems from a study of shared clonotypes between healthy human individuals. Assay: immunoSEQ multiplex PCR; the TCRdb copy retains only in-frame clones and omits some. The sample carries 950,000 to 1,300,000 clones, more than 65% recorded once. The ends were cut back, 5 bases at V and 1 base at J, with 11 bases in the middle. The CDR3 spans 14 residues. CDR1 is SGHTA, CDR2 FQGNSA, per germline. The clonotype was recovered from a man between 18 and 35 years old in good health. Sequencing was performed on memory CD4+ T cells sorted from blood. Noted subset: CD45RA-negative fraction. This chain uses TRBV7-2 with TRBJ2-5, with a tentative D call TRBD1 (5 bases). The CDR3 loop is CASSRTRSQETQYF. The DNA of the CDR3 is TGTGCCAGCAGCCGGACACGCAGCCAAGAGACCCAGTACTTC.